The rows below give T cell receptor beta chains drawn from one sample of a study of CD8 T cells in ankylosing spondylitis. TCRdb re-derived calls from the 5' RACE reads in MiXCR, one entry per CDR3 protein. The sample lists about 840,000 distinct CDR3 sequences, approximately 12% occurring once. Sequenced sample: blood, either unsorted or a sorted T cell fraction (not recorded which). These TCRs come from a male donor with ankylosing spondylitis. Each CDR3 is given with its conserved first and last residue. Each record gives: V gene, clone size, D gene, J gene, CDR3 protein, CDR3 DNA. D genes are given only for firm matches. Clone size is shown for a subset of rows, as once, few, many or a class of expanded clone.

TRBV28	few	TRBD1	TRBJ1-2	CAITGQGTLYYGYTF	TGTGCCATCACGGGACAGGGGACGCTATACTATGGCTACACCTTC
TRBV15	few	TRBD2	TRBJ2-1	CATSRGGLAGVHEQFF	TGTGCCACCAGCAGAGGGGGACTAGCGGGGGTCCATGAGCAGTTCTTC
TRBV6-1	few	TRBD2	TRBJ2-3	CASRRGSGRVDTQYF	TGTGCCAGCAGGCGAGGTAGCGGGCGTGTAGATACGCAGTATTTT
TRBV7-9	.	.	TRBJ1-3	CASSLGQANTIYF	TGTGCCAGCAGCTTAGGACAGGCCAACACCATATATTTT
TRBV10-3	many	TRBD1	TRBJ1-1	CAIRSSTGAGTEAFF	TGTGCCATCAGGAGTTCGACAGGGGCGGGCACTGAAGCTTTCTTT
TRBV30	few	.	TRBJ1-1	CAWSADFEAFF	TGTGCCTGGAGCGCGGACTTTGAAGCTTTCTTT
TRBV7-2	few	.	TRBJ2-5	CASSSGQGKTQYF	TGTGCCAGCAGCTCCGGCCAGGGAAAGACCCAGTACTTC
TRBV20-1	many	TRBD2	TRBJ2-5	CSASPGGQETQYF	TGCAGTGCTAGCCCCGGGGGGCAAGAGACCCAGTACTTC
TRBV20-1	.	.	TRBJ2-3	CSVEDPTDTQYF	TGCAGTGTCGAGGACCCCACAGATACGCAGTATTTT
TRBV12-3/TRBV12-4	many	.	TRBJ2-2	CASSDRGFESGELFF	TGTGCCAGCAGTGACCGGGGCTTTGAATCCGGGGAGCTGTTTTTT
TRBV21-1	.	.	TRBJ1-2	CASSKGVAWGQGRKNGYTF	TGTGCCTCCAGCAAAGGGGTCGCTTGGGGACAGGGAAGAAAGAATGGCTACACCTTC
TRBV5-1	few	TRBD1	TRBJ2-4	CASSLEGGENIQYF	TGCGCCAGCAGCTTGGAAGGGGGCGAAAACATTCAGTACTTC
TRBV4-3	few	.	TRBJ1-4	CASSLRVANEKLFF	TGCGCCAGCAGCCTTAGAGTCGCTAATGAAAAACTGTTTTTT
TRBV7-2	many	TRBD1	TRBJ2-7	CASSPGGQGIIYEQYF	TGTGCCAGCAGCCCAGGGGGCCAGGGTATAATCTACGAGCAGTACTTC
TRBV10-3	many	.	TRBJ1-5	CAIKTRNQPQHF	TGTGCCATCAAGACCAGGAATCAGCCCCAGCATTTT
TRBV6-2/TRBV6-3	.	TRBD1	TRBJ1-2	CASRSPGQEYYGYTF	TGTGCCAGCAGATCACCGGGACAGGAGTACTATGGCTACACCTTC
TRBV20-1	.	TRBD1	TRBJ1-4	CSAPGTGWGTNEKLFF	TGCAGTGCTCCCGGGACAGGGTGGGGAACTAATGAAAAACTGTTTTTT
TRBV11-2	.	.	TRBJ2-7	CASTLRGNEQYF	TGTGCCAGCACCTTGAGAGGGAACGAGCAGTACTTC
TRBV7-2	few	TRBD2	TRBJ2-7	CASRRTSGRGYEQYF	TGTGCCAGCAGACGGACTAGCGGGAGAGGCTACGAGCAGTACTTC
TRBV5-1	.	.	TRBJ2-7	CASSLSGPTGAEQYF	TGCGCCAGCAGCTTGTCGGGTCCCACGGGGGCCGAGCAGTACTTC
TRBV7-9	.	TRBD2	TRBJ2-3	CASSLGEGGLTDTQYF	TGTGCCAGCAGCTTAGGGGAGGGCGGACTCACAGATACGCAGTATTTT
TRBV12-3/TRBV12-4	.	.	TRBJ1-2	CASSLGAYYGYTF	TGTGCCAGCAGTTTAGGGGCCTACTATGGCTACACCTTC
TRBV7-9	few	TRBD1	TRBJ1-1	CASSLRTGGRNTEAFF	TGTGCCAGCAGCTTGAGGACAGGGGGCCGGAACACTGAAGCTTTCTTT
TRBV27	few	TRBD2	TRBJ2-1	CASSLTLAGAHNEQFF	TGTGCCAGCAGTTTAACCCTAGCGGGAGCGCACAATGAGCAGTTCTTC
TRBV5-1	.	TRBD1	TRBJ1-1	CASSSQGQSTEAFF	TGCGCCAGCAGCTCACAGGGGCAGTCGACTGAAGCTTTCTTT
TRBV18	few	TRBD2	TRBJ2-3	CASSPGLAGGPVAW	TGTGCCAGCTCACCTGGACTAGCGGGAGGACCAGTGGCTTGG
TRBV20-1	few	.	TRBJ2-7	CSVAQFGYEQYF	TGCAGTGTAGCGCAATTTGGGTACGAGCAGTACTTC
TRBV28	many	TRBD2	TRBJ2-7	CASSSPGTSGTYEQYF	TGTGCCAGCAGTTCTCCCGGGACTAGCGGGACCTACGAGCAGTACTTC
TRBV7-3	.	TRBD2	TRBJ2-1	CASSPPGGPGNEQFF	TGTGCCAGCAGCCCACCGGGGGGGCCTGGCAATGAGCAGTTCTTC
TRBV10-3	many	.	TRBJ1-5	CAISESLITVAAAQHF	TGTGCCATCAGTGAGTCGTTAATAACAGTTGCGGCAGCCCAGCATTTT
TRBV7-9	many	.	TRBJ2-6	CASSLVGHVLTF	TGTGCCAGCAGCTTAGTGGGTCACGTCCTGACTTTC
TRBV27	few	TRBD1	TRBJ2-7	CASSLDRDRSYEQYF	TGTGCCAGCAGTTTGGACCGGGACAGGTCCTACGAGCAGTACTTC